This paragraph covers one TCR beta chain sequence. The CDR3 spans 13 residues. CDR1 and CDR2 (germline): MDHEN, SYDVKM. The J segment lost 3 bases and the V segment lost 10 bases, leaving 8 bases of the junction unmatched. This sample stems from a study of shared clonotypes between healthy human individuals. This table comes from immunoSEQ multiplex PCR, and its TCRdb copy is limited to in-frame clones, with some not included. There are more than 2 million clones in the sample; almost 96% occur only once, and over 0.1% lies in the top ten. The sequencing sample was made of naive CD4+ T cells sorted from blood. Subset of the sample: CD45RA+ positively selected. This receptor was identified in a man between 18 and 29 years old in good health. The chain links TRBV28 to TRBJ1-2, with TRBD1 matching over 7 bases. The CDR3 region has the DNA TGTGCCACCATTGGGGACAGTTACTATGGCTACACCTTC. It is translated as CATIGDSYYGYTF.